This T cell receptor (beta chain) was captured in a study of cytomegalovirus exposure and HLA in healthy donors. Study-level points and caveats: TCR beta chain V- and J-gene trimming was linked, in a later analysis, to a missense variant in DCLRE1C. The number of N-insertions in an Asian-associated ancestry cluster was reportedly below the 666-donor mean in a later analysis. Roughly uniform depth of sequencing across donors was assumed in presence/absence analyses.

The PCR was carried out with 60 Vbeta primers and 13 Jbeta primers. The protocol was immunoSEQ multiplex PCR, while the TCRdb copy is restricted to in-frame clones and leaves out a portion. This sample has under 250,000 clones, with 65% to 80% found just once. The CDR3 length is 11 residues. Per the germline V gene, CDR1 is MNHEY and CDR2 is SVGAGI. V lost 7 bases and J 9 bases, leaving 10 bases between the germline ends. As concerns this clone: Its antigen remains unidentified.

This sequence joins TRBV6-5 and TRBJ1-5; no definite D call. This TCR derives from a woman in her twenties or thirties in good health and CMV-seropositive. The specimen was PBMCs. As DNA, the CDR3 is TGTGCCAGCACCAACGGTGGGCCCCAGCATTTT. Its protein product is CASTNGGPQHF.